Listed below are T cell receptor beta chains from one sample, sequenced in a study of T cells in Graves' hyperthyroidism and ophthalmopathy. TCRdb redid the calling of the multiplex PCR reads with MiXCR, one entry per CDR3 protein. The sample includes around 520,000 distinct CDR3 sequences, around an eighth of them seen just once. Specimen: blood. These receptors were taken from a woman younger than 30 with Graves' hyperthyroidism. Each CDR3 is given with its conserved first and last residue. D genes are given only for firm matches. Clone sizes are given selectively: once, few, many, or a class where the clone is expanded.

abundance	j_gene	v_gene	d_gene	CDR3nt	CDR3aa
few	TRBJ1-2	TRBV6-1	.	TGTGCCAGCAGACAAAACTATGGCTACACCTTC	CASRQNYGYTF
.	TRBJ2-2	TRBV7-9	TRBD1	TGTGCCAGCAGCCCCGGGACAGGGGTCACCGGGGAGCTGTTTTTT	CASSPGTGVTGELFF
.	TRBJ1-2	TRBV6-1	.	TGTGCCAGCAGTGAATTCGGAGCTGTCGGCTACACCTTC	CASSEFGAVGYTF
few	TRBJ2-2	TRBV19	TRBD2	TGTGCCAGTAGCCTAGGACTAGCGGGATCATCCGGGGAGCTGTTTTTT	CASSLGLAGSSGELFF
few	TRBJ2-1	TRBV5-6	.	TGTGCCAGCACACTGATGGGGGCGGCTGGCAATGAGCAGTTCTTC	CASTLMGAAGNEQFF
.	TRBJ2-1	TRBV5-8	TRBD1	TGTACCAGCAGCCTGACAGGGGATGAGCAGTTCTTC	CTSSLTGDEQFF
many	TRBJ2-3	TRBV5-8	TRBD1	TGTGCCAGCAGCTTTAGGGGGCGGATCCAAAGCACAGATACGCAGTATTTT	CASSFRGRIQSTDTQYF
.	TRBJ2-1	TRBV10-3	TRBD2	TGTGCCATCAATGTCGGGAGGATGGAGAATGAGCAGTTCTTC	CAINVGRMENEQFF
many	TRBJ1-6	TRBV2	.	TGTGCCAGCAGTGGCGGGGGGGGTTCACCCCTCCACTTT	CASSGGGGSPLHF
many	TRBJ1-1	TRBV27	.	TGTGCCAGCAGTTTATCGATATCGGCCGGGATCGAAGCTTTCTTT	CASSLSISAGIEAFF
few	TRBJ2-1	TRBV3-1	TRBD2	TGTGCCAGCAGCCAACCATATAGCGGGAGCGGCAATGAGCAGTTCTTC	CASSQPYSGSGNEQFF
few	TRBJ2-1	TRBV4-1	TRBD2	TGCGCCAGCAGCCAAGGAGGAGCGGGGGATTACAATGAGCAGTTCTTC	CASSQGGAGDYNEQFF
few	TRBJ1-5	TRBV19	.	TGTGCCAGTAGTATGTCCCCGCAGCCCCAGCATTTT	CASSMSPQPQHF
many	TRBJ1-6	TRBV28	.	TGTGCCAGCAGGGGGGGTGGAACAGGGTATTCACCCCTCCACTTT	CASRGGGTGYSPLHF
many	TRBJ2-1	TRBV7-9	.	TGTGCCACCCGCTCCCTTGACAGGAGCTCCTACAATGAGCAGTTCTTC	CATRSLDRSSYNEQFF
many	TRBJ1-1	TRBV12-3/TRBV12-4	TRBD1	TGTGCCAGCAGTACAGGGGGCGGGGAGGACACTGAAGCTTTCTTT	CASSTGGGEDTEAFF
.	TRBJ1-2	TRBV29-1	TRBD1	TGCAGCTGTTCCCGAGTGGGACAGGAGTATGGCTACACCTTC	CSCSRVGQEYGYTF
many	TRBJ1-1	TRBV19	.	TGTGCCAGTAGTATCGGGGGTTCTGAAGCTTTCTTT	CASSIGGSEAFF
.	TRBJ1-3	TRBV9	TRBD1	TGTGCCAGCAGCGTGGGCAGGGGGGAAGCTGGAAACACCATATATTTT	CASSVGRGEAGNTIYF
many	TRBJ1-3	TRBV11-2	.	TGTGCCAGCAGCTTAGACCAGACTGCCGCCTCTGGAAACACCATATATTTT	CASSLDQTAASGNTIYF
.	TRBJ1-2	TRBV5-1	.	TGCGCCAGCAGCTTGGTCGGGGGACATACTAACTATGGCTACACCTTC	CASSLVGGHTNYGYTF
many	TRBJ2-1	TRBV10-3	.	TGTGCCATCAGTTCGGGGGAACTAGATTCCAACAATGAGCAGTTCTTC	CAISSGELDSNNEQFF
.	TRBJ2-3	TRBV20-1	.	TGCAGTGCTAGAGTAGGGGCGGGGCCCAGGGGGACGCAGTATTTT	CSARVGAGPRGTQYF
many	TRBJ1-1	TRBV2	.	TGTGCCACAGGAAGGGACGGGAACACTGAAGCTTTCTTT	CATGRDGNTEAFF
.	TRBJ2-3	TRBV12-3/TRBV12-4	.	TGTGCCAGCAGTTTTCCTAGCAGACCAGATACGCAGTATTTT	CASSFPSRPDTQYF
.	TRBJ2-7	TRBV11-2	TRBD1	TGTGCCAGCAGCCCGACAGGGAGCGAGCAGTACTTC	CASSPTGSEQYF
many	TRBJ2-3	TRBV12-3/TRBV12-4	TRBD1	TGTGCCAGCAGTTCCCCCAGGGGGCCCACAGATACGCAGTATTTT	CASSSPRGPTDTQYF
many	TRBJ1-3	TRBV12-3/TRBV12-4	.	TGTGCCAGCAGACCGGGACGGATCTCTGGAAACACCATATATTTT	CASRPGRISGNTIYF
few	TRBJ2-5	TRBV12-3/TRBV12-4	.	TGTGCCAGCAGTTTCAAACAGCAAGAGACCCAGTACTTC	CASSFKQQETQYF
many	TRBJ2-3	TRBV11-3	.	TGTGCCAGCAGCTCCCCTAGCACAGATACGCAGTATTTT	CASSSPSTDTQYF
.	TRBJ2-1	TRBV11-3	.	TGTGCCAGCAGCTTAGACTGGAGAGGTGAGCAGTTCTTC	CASSLDWRGEQFF
many	TRBJ2-1	TRBV12-3/TRBV12-4	TRBD2	TGTGCCAGCAGTGGACTAGCGGCGAGCTCCTACAATGAGCAGTTCTTC	CASSGLAASSYNEQFF
many	TRBJ1-1	TRBV13	.	TGTGCCAGCAGCTCCCCACAGGGCGGCGAAGCTTTCTTT	CASSSPQGGEAFF